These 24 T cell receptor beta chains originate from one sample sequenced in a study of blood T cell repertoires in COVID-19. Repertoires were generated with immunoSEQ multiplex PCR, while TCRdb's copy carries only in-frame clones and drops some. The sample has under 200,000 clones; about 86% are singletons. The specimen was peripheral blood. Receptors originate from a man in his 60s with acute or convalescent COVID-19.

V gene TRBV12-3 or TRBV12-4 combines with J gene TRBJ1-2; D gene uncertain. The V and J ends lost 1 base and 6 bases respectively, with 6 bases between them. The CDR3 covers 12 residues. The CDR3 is CASSLEGDGYTF. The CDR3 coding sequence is TGTGCCAGCAGTTTAGAGGGAGATGGCTACACCTTC.

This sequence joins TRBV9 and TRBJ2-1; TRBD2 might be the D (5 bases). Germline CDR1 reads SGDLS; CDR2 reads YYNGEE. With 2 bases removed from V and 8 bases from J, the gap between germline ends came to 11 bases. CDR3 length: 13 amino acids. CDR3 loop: CASSVTGGDEQFF. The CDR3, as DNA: TGTGCCAGCAGCGTTACCGGAGGTGATGAGCAGTTCTTC.

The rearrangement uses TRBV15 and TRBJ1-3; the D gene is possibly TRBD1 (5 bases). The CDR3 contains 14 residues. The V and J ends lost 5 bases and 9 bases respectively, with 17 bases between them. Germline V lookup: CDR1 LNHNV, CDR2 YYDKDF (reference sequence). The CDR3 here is CATSGSDSYRTIYF. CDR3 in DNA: TGTGCCACCAGCGGCTCTGACAGCTACCGCACCATATATTTT.

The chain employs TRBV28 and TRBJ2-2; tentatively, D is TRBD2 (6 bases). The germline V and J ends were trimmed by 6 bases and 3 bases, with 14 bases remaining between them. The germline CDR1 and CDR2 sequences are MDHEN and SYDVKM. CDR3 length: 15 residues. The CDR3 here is CASRRMEGYTGELFF. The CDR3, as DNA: TGTGCCAGCAGACGGATGGAGGGTTACACCGGGGAGCTGTTTTTT.

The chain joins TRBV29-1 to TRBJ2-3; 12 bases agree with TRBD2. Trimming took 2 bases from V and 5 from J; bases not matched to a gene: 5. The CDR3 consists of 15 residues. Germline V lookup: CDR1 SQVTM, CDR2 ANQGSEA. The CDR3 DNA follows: TGCAGCGTTGAACGGCTAGCGGGAGGGATAGATACGCAGTATTTT. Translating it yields CSVERLAGGIDTQYF.

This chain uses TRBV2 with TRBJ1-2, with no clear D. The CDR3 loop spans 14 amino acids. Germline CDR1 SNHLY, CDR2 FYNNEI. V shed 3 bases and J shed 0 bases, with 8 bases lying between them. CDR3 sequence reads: CASSEGSANYGYTF. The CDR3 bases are TGTGCCAGCAGTGAGGGCAGTGCTAACTATGGCTACACCTTC.

Here the CDR3 reads CASSPRVTDHYEQYF. DNA of the CDR3: TGTGCCAGCTCACCAAGGGTGACAGACCACTACGAGCAGTACTTC. This sequence joins TRBV18 and TRBJ2-7, with a possible D match to TRBD1 (5 bases). V lost 2 bases and J lost 3, with 14 bases in between. Germline CDR1 reads KGHSH; CDR2 reads LQKENI. The CDR3 length is 15 residues.

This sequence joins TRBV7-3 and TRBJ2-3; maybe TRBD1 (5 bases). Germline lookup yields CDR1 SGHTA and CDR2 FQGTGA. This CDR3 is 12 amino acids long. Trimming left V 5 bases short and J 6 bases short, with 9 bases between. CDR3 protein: CASSQGVDTQYF. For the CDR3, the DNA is TGTGCCAGCAGCCAAGGGGTGGATACGCAGTATTTT.

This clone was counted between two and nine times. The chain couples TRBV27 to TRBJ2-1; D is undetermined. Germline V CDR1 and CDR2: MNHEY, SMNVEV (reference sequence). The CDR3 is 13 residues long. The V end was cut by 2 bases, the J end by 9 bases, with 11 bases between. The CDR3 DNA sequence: TGTGCCAGCAGTTTAACCAGACCGGGTGAGCAGTTCTTC. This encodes CASSLTRPGEQFF.

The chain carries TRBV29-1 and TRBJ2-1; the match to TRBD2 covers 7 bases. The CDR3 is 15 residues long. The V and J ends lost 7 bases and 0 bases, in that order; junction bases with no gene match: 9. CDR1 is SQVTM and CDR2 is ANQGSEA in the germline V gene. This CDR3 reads CSAGSGPSSYNEQFF. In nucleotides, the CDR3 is TGCAGCGCTGGTAGCGGGCCTAGCTCCTACAATGAGCAGTTCTTC.

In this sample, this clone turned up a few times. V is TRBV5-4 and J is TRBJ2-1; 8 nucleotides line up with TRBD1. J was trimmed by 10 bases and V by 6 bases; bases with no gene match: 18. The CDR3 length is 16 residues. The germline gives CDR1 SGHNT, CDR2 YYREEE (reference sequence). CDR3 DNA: TGTGCCAGCACCGCCCCGGGGCAGGGGGCGCGGTTGGAGCAGTTCTTC. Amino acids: CASTAPGQGARLEQFF.

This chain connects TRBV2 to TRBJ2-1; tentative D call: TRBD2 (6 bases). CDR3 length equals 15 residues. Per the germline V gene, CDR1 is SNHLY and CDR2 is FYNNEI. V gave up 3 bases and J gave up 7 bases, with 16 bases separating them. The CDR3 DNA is TGTGCCAGCAGTGACAATCGGGGGAGTAGGAATGAGCAGTTCTTC. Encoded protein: CASSDNRGSRNEQFF.

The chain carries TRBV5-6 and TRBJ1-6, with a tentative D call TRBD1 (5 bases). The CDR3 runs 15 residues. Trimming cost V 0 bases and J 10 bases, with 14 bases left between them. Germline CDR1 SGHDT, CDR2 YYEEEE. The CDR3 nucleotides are TGTGCCAGCAGCTTGGATCGGGGGTCGGGGTCACCCCTCCACTTT. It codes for CASSLDRGSGSPLHF.

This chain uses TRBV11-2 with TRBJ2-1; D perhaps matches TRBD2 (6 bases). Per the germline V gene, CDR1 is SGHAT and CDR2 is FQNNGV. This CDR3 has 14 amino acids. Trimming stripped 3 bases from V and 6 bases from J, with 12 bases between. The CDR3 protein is CASSFWGERNEQFF. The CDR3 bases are TGTGCCAGCAGCTTTTGGGGGGAACGCAATGAGCAGTTCTTC.

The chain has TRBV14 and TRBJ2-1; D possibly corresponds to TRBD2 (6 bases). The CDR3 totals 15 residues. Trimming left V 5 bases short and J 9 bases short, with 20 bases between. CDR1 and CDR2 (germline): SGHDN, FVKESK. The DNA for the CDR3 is TGTGCCAGCAGCGCCTCTAATAGCGGATTAGGTGAGCAGTTCTTC. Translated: CASSASNSGLGEQFF. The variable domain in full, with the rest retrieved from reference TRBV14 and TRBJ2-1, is EAGVTQFPSHSVIEKGQTVTLRCDPISGHDNLYWYRRVMGKEIKFLLHFVKESKQDESGMPNNRFLAERTGGTYSTLKVQPAELEDSGVYFCASSASNSGLGEQFFGPGTRLTVL.

The CDR3, as DNA: TGTGCCAGCAGGGGACAGTTCGAGGGAAACACCATATATTTT. Protein: CASRGQFEGNTIYF. The chain uses TRBV27 and TRBJ1-3, with TRBD1 matching 7 bases. V lost 6 bases, J lost 4 bases, and 6 bases stayed unmatched. In germline, CDR1 is MNHEY, CDR2 SMNVEV (reference sequence). The CDR3 is 14 residues long.

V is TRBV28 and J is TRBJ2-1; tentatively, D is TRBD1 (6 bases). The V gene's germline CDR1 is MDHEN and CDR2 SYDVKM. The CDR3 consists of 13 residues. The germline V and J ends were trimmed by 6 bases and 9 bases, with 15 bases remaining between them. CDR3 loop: CASRYRERGEQFF. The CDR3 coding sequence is TGTGCCAGCAGGTACAGGGAACGGGGTGAGCAGTTCTTC.

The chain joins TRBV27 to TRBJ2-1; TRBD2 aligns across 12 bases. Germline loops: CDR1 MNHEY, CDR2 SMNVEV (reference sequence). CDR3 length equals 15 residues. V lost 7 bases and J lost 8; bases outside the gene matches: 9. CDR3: CASTAGLAGKDEQFF. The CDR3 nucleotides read TGTGCCAGCACCGCAGGACTAGCGGGGAAGGATGAGCAGTTCTTC.

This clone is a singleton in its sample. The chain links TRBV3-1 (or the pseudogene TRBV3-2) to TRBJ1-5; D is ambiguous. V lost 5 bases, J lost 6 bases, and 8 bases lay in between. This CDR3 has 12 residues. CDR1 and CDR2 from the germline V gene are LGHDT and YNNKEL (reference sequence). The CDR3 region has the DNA TGTGCCAGCAGCTCGCGGGGTCAGCCCCAGCATTTT. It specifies CASSSRGQPQHF.

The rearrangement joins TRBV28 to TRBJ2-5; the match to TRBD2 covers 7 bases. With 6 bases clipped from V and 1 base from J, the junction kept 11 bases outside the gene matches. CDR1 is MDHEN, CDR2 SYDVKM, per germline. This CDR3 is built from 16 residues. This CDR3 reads CASSPNSGNLQETQYF. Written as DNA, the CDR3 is TGTGCCAGCAGCCCCAACAGCGGGAACCTCCAAGAGACCCAGTACTTC.

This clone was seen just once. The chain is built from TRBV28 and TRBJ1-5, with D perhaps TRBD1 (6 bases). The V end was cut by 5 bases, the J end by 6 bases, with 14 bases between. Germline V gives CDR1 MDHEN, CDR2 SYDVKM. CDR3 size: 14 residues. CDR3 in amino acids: CASSTQGRSQPQHF. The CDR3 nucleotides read TGTGCCAGCAGTACACAGGGACGGTCTCAGCCCCAGCATTTT.

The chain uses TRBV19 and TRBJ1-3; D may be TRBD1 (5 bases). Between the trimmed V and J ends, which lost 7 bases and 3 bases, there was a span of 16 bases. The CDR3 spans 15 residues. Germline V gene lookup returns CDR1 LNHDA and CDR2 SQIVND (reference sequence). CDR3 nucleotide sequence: TGTGCCAGTACCTTGGGGAAGGGGCTTGGAAACACCATATATTTT. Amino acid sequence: CASTLGKGLGNTIYF.

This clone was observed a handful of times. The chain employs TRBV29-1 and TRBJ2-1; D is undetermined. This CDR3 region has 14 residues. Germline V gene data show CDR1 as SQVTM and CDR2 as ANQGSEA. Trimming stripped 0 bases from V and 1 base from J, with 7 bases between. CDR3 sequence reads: CSVEDGWSYNEQFF. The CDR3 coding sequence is TGCAGCGTTGAAGATGGCTGGTCCTACAATGAGCAGTTCTTC.

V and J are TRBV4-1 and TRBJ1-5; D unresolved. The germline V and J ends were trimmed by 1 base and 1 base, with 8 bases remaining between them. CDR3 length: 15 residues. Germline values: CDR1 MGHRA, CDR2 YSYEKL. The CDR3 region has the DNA TGCGCCAGCAGCCAAGTCACGGGAAGCAATCAGCCCCAGCATTTT. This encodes CASSQVTGSNQPQHF.